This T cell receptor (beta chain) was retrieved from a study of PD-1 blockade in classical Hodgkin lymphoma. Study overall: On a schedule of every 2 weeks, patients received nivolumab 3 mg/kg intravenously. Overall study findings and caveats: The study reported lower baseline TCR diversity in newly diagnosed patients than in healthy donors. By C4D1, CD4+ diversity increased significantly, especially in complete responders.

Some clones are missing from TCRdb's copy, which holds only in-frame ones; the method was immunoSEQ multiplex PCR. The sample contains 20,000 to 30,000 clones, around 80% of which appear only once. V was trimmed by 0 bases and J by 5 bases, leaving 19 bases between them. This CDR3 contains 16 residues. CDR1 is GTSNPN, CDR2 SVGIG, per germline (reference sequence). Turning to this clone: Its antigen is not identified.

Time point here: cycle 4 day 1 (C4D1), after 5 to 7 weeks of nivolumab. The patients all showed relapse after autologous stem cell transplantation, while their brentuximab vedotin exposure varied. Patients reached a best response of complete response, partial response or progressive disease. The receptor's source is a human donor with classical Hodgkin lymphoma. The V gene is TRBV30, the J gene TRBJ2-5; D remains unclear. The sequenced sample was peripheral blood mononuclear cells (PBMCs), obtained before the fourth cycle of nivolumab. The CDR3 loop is CAWSVSLTTLPETQYF. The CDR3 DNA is TGTGCCTGGAGTGTATCCCTTACCACCCTCCCGGAGACCCAGTACTTC. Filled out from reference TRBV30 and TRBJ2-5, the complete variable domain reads SQTIHQWPATLVQPVGSPLSLECTVEGTSNPNLYWYRQAAGRGLQLLFYSVGIGQISSEVPQNLSASRPQDRQFILSSKKLLLSDSGFYLCAWSVSLTTLPETQYFGPGTRLLVL.